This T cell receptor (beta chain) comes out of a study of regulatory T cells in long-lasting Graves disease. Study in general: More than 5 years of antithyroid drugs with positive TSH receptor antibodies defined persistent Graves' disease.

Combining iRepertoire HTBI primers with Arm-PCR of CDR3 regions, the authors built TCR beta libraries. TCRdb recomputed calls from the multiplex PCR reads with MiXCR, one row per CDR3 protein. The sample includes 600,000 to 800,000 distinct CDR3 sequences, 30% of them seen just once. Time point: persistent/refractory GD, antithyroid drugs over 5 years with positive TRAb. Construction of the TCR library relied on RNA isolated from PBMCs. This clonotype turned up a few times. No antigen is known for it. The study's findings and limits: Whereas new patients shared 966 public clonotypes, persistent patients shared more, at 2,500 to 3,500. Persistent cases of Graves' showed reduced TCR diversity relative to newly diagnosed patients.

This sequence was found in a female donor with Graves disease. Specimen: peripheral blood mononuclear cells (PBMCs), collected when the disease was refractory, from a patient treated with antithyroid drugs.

The chain's CDR3 is CASSVGRYGYTF. DNA of the CDR3: TGTGCCAGCAGCGTAGGGAGGTATGGCTACACCTTC. V is TRBV9 and J is TRBJ1-2; D gene uncertain. The CDR3 length is 12 residues. CDR1 and CDR2 (germline): SGDLS, YYNGEE. The V and J ends lost 0 bases and 5 bases respectively, with 5 bases between them.